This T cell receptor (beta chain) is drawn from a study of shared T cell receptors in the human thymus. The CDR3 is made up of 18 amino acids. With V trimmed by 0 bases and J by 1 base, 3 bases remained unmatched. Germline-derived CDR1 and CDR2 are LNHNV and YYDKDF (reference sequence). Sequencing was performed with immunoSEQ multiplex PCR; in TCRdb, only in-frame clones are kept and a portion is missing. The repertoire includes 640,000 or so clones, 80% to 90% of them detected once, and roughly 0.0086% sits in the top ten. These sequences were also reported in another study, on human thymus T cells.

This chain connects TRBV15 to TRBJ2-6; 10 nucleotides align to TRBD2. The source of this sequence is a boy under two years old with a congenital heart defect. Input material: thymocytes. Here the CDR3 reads CATSRDSGGRSGANVLTF. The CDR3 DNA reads TGTGCCACCAGCAGAGATAGCGGGGGGCGGTCTGGGGCCAACGTCCTGACTTTC.